This T cell receptor (beta chain) was retrieved from a study of T cell responses to AZD1222 COVID-19 vaccine. Study observations and caveats: Clonal diversity may have been underestimated in mostly white British donors. Baseline serology detected seropositivity in only 5 or 6 AZD1222 recipients. Nearly half of spike-specific TCRs reportedly go after variant regions that carry no mutations.

TCRdb's copy holds only in-frame clones and misses some; the assay was immunoSEQ multiplex PCR. The data contain some 140,000 clones, roughly 90% of them singletons. Note on this clone: As yet, its antigen is unknown.

Sequenced here: peripheral blood, sampled on day 0 of AZD1222 vaccination. The source is an adult in good health.

CDR3 nucleotide sequence: TGTGCCAGCAGATGGGGTGGGGTCCGGGAGACCCAGTACTTC. This gives the protein CASRWGGVRETQYF. The chain employs TRBV28 and TRBJ2-5; D uncertain. The germline V gene has CDR1 MDHEN and CDR2 SYDVKM. The CDR3 contains 14 residues. V lost 6 bases and J 5 bases, leaving 16 bases between the germline ends. Drawing the rest from reference TRBV28 and TRBJ2-5, the complete variable domain is DVKVTQSSRYLVKRTGEKVFLECVQDMDHENMFWYRQDPGLGLRLIYFSYDVKMKEKGDIPEGYSVSREKKERFSLILESASTNQTSMYLCASRWGGVRETQYFGPGTRLLVL.